This TCR beta chain was recorded in a study of T-cell memory formation after mild COVID-19. Looking at the study overall: Each donor largely had its own TCR clusters.

The V and J ends lost 2 bases and 11 bases, in that order; junction bases with no gene match: 11. Germline V lookup: CDR1 LGHNA, CDR2 YNFKEQ. The CDR3 spans 15 residues. General study points: Day 37-peaking second-wave clones had unconfirmed SARS-CoV-2 specificity.

Worth noting for this clonotype: Its matching antigen is unknown.

One entry per CDR3 protein results from TCRdb running MiXCR on the 5' RACE reads. Here the sample spans fewer than 75,000 distinct CDR3 sequences, less than 15% being singletons. The chain uses TRBV4-2 and TRBJ1-3; 8 bases map to TRBD1. The TCR comes from a man between 18 and 35 years old who had mild COVID-19 (a few samples of this study predate the infection). Cell type and time point are not known. What was sequenced was PBMCs or a T cell subset sorted from them (not recorded which). This CDR3 reads CASSQPAGQAGAIYF. CDR3 DNA sequence: TGTGCCAGCAGCCAACCCGCGGGACAGGCAGGAGCCATATATTTT.